The present T cell receptor beta chain was sequenced within a study of T cells in tuberculosis. Study information: CD1B tetramers identified T cells specific for mycobacterial lipid GMM.

Assay used: immunoSEQ multiplex PCR; TCRdb lists only in-frame clones, some missing. The sample carries about 45,000 clones, roughly 94% recorded once. Unsorted cryopreserved PBMC were sequenced, averaging about 93,000 T cells per clinical donor. The CDR3 has 14 amino acids. Germline V gives CDR1 MNHNS, CDR2 SASEGT. Trimming removed 5 bases from V and 5 bases from J; junction bases left unmatched: 4. General study points: Active tuberculosis alpha repertoires lay closer to GMM-specific TCRs than controls'. Samples were chosen by availability of cryopreserved specimens.

As to this clone: Its antigen is currently unknown.

The receptor was derived from a donor under 30 with latent tuberculosis or without tuberculosis infection. Some clones in this sample may be carry-over from other donors' samples. The sample consisted of PBMCs. The J gene is TRBJ1-2, the V gene TRBV6-1; the match to TRBD1 covers 11 bases. The CDR3 protein is CASSTGTGGYGYTF. CDR3 sequence (DNA): TGTGCCAGCAGTACCGGGACAGGGGGGTATGGCTACACCTTC.